Below are 12 T cell receptor beta chains sequenced from a single sample in a study of identical twins. TCRdb redid the calling of the 5' RACE reads with MiXCR, one entry per CDR3 protein. The top ten hold around 0.25% of the sample, which has 1.5 million to 2 million distinct CDR3 sequences, more than 30% seen once. Sequencing was carried out using cord blood. All receptors come from a newborn girl in good health.

This clonotype turned up a few times. The V call is TRBV2, the J call TRBJ2-6; D gene ambiguous. Germline CDR1 and CDR2: SNHLY and FYNNEI. This CDR3 spans 13 amino acids. Trimming left V 9 bases short and J 1 base short, with 7 bases between. The CDR3 region is CASASSGANVLTF. CDR3 DNA sequence: TGTGCCAGTGCTTCGTCTGGGGCCAACGTCCTGACTTTC.

This clonotype has at least ten counts. The V gene is TRBV25-1, the J gene TRBJ1-2, with D possibly matching TRBD1 (5 bases). V dropped 5 bases and J dropped 3 bases, with 10 bases sitting between them. The CDR3 is made up of 13 amino acids. Germline values: CDR1 MGHDK, CDR2 SYGVNS. CDR3: CASSHGTDYGYTF. The CDR3 nucleotides are TGTGCCAGCAGTCACGGGACTGACTATGGCTACACCTTC.

This clonotype came up many times. The chain combines TRBV20-1 with TRBJ2-7; 10 bases are a match to TRBD2. Trimming removed 4 bases from V and 3 bases from J; junction bases left unmatched: 3. CDR3 length: 13 residues. In germline, CDR1 is DFQATT, CDR2 SNEGSKA (reference sequence). CDR3 sequence: CSAKLAGNYEQYF. CDR3 DNA: TGCAGTGCTAAACTAGCGGGAAACTACGAGCAGTACTTC.

The chain carries TRBV2 and TRBJ2-3; 10 positions match TRBD1. Germline V lookup: CDR1 SNHLY, CDR2 FYNNEI. The CDR3 runs 17 residues. V trimming: 1 base; J trimming: 3 bases; junction bases outside the gene matches: 7. The CDR3, as DNA: TGTGCCAGCAGTGAAGGGACAGGGGGTCCTCGGACAGATACGCAGTATTTT. This codes for CASSEGTGGPRTDTQYF. Based on the CDR3 plus reference TRBV2 and TRBJ2-3, the full variable domain is EPEVTQTPSHQVTQMGQEVILRCVPISNHLYFYWYRQILGQKVEFLVSFYNNEISEKSEIFDDQFSVERPDGSNFTLKIRSTKLEDSAMYFCASSEGTGGPRTDTQYFGPGTRLTVL.

V usage is TRBV9 and J usage is TRBJ1-2; D gene uncertain. From germline, CDR1 is SGDLS and CDR2 YYNGEE. The CDR3 is 15 amino acids. Trimming left V 0 bases short and J 1 base short, with 10 bases between. CDR3 DNA: TGTGCCAGCAGCGTAGGAACCCGGGTTAACTATGGCTACACCTTC. It is translated as CASSVGTRVNYGYTF.

This clonotype was detected only a few times. The chain uses TRBV20-1 and TRBJ1-2; D not certain. V was trimmed by 3 bases and J by 6 bases, leaving 11 bases between them. The germline CDR1 and CDR2 sequences are DFQATT and SNEGSKA (reference sequence). The CDR3 covers 12 residues. The CDR3 protein is CSASHRSNGYTF. CDR3 coding DNA: TGCAGTGCTAGCCACCGCTCGAATGGCTACACCTTC.

The sample holds a few counts of this clonotype. The chain uses TRBV11-2 and TRBJ2-7; D remains ambiguous. CDR3 length equals 15 residues. The V end lost 0 bases, the J end lost 5 bases, and 14 bases lay between the germline ends. Germline V lookup: CDR1 SGHAT, CDR2 FQNNGV. In DNA, the CDR3 is TGTGCCAGCAGCTTAGATCCGGGTAGGGTAGACGAGCAGTACTTC. Translating gives CASSLDPGRVDEQYF. The whole variable domain, filled in from reference TRBV11-2 and TRBJ2-7, reads EAGVAQSPRYKIIEKRQSVAFWCNPISGHATLYWYQQILGQGPKLLIQFQNNGVVDDSQLPKDRFSAERLKGVDSTLKIQPAKLEDSAVYLCASSLDPGRVDEQYFGPGTRLTVT.

This clonotype was seen only a few times. The V gene is TRBV3-1, the J gene TRBJ2-4; no definite D call. The closer fit of TRBJ2-5 to the DNA end suggests the J call may be wrong. This CDR3 spans 14 amino acids. Germline loops: CDR1 LGHDT, CDR2 YNNKEL (reference sequence). CDR3 residues: CASSQDVGSETQYF. CDR3 nucleotide sequence: TGTGCCAGCAGCCAAGATGTAGGTTCGGAGACCCAGTACTTC.

The rearrangement uses TRBV5-1 and TRBJ1-1, with D unclear. The CDR3 covers 13 residues. Trimming took 1 base from V and 7 from J, leaving 11 bases between them. Germline assignment: CDR1 SGHRS and CDR2 YFSETQ. The DNA for the CDR3 is TGCGCCAGCAGCTTGACCCGGGCCCGTGAAGCTTTCTTT. Its translation: CASSLTRAREAFF.

V and J are TRBV3-1 and TRBJ2-7; 11 bases are a match to TRBD2. This CDR3 has 15 residues. V was clipped by 5 bases and J by 0 bases; unmatched bases: 3. Per germline, CDR1 LGHDT and CDR2 YNNKEL (reference sequence). CDR3 region: CASSFSGRVSYEQYF. The CDR3 DNA reads as TGTGCCAGCAGCTTTAGCGGGAGGGTCTCCTACGAGCAGTACTTC.

The chain links TRBV20-1 to TRBJ2-7, with 11 bases that match TRBD1. The CDR3 consists of 13 residues. The V gene end was trimmed by 3 bases and the J gene end by 6 bases; junction bases not matched to a gene: 4. Germline CDR1 is DFQATT and CDR2 is SNEGSKA (reference sequence). Here the CDR3 DNA reads TGCAGTGCTAGCCCGGGACAGGGGGGCGAGCAGTACTTC. Protein product: CSASPGQGGEQYF.

The chain is built from TRBV14 and TRBJ2-1; D remains ambiguous. Trimming took off 0 bases at V and 7 bases at J, with 13 bases between the two ends. Germline V gene data show CDR1 as SGHDN and CDR2 as FVKESK. The CDR3 covers 15 residues. The CDR3 sequence: CASSQDWHSPNEQFF. Here the CDR3 DNA reads TGTGCCAGCAGCCAAGATTGGCATAGCCCAAATGAGCAGTTCTTC.